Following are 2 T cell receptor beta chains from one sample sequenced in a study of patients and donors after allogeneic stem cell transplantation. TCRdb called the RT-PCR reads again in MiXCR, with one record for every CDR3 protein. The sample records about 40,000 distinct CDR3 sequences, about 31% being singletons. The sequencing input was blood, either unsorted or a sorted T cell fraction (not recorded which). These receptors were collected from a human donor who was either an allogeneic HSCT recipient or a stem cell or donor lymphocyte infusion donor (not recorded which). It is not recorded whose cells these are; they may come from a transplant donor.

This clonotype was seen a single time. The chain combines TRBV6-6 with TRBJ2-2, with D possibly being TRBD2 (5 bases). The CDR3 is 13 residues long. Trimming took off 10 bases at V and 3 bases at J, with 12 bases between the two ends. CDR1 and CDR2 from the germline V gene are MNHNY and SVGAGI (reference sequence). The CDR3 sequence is CAILAAHTGELFF. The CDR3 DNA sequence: TGTGCCATCCTAGCAGCCCACACCGGGGAGCTGTTTTTT.

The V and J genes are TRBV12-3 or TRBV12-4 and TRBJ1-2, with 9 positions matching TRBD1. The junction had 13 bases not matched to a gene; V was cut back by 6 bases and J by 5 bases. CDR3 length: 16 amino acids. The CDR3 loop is CASRPTGGAAPYGYTF. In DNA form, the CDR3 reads TGTGCCAGCAGGCCAACAGGGGGCGCGGCCCCTTATGGCTACACCTTC.